The 21 T cell receptor beta chains below all came from one sample that was sequenced in a study of molecular identifiers for immune sequencing clone quantification. TCRdb independently ran MiXCR on the PCR reads; one entry per CDR3 protein. The data show 490,000 or so distinct CDR3 sequences, over 20% seen once. The sample consisted of naive CD8+ T cells from blood, with Jurkat cell RNA spiked in. Subset specified: FACS-sorted CD8+CD4-CCR7+CD45RA+ naive T cells. Every receptor here comes from a human donor in good health. Some libraries in this study had Jurkat cell RNA spiked in.

This clonotype was counted many times. This chain joins TRBV6-5 and TRBJ2-1, with 8 bases aligning to TRBD1. CDR3 length: 16 residues. With 6 bases clipped from V and 7 bases from J, the junction kept 14 bases outside the gene matches. Germline V CDR1 and CDR2: MNHEY, SVGAGI. CDR3 loop: CASRPRGRGSPNEQFF. The CDR3 nucleotides read TGTGCCAGCAGGCCCAGGGGGCGCGGGTCGCCGAATGAGCAGTTCTTC.

CDR3 bases: TGTGCCAGCAGCCCCCGCCTAGCGGGAGGGCGCAACACCGGGGAGCTGTTTTTT. As protein: CASSPRLAGGRNTGELFF. The chain carries TRBV11-3 and TRBJ2-2, with 12 bases that match TRBD2. CDR3 length: 18 residues. CDR1 is SGHNT, CDR2 YENEEA, per germline. With 5 bases clipped from V and 2 bases from J, the junction kept 9 bases outside the gene matches.

The sample holds one count of this clonotype. Since a much larger clone is just one base distant, this may be a read error. The chain's CDR3 is CSARDWTVSNEKLLF. In nucleotides, the CDR3 is TGCAGTGCTAGAGATTGGACAGTTTCTAATGAAAAACTGCTTTTT. The rearrangement links TRBV20-1 to TRBJ1-4; possible D gene TRBD1, 6 bases. The germline V gene encodes CDR1 DFQATT and CDR2 SNEGSKA (reference sequence). CDR3 length equals 15 residues.

The V call is TRBV19, the J call TRBJ1-5, with D uncertain. Per germline, CDR1 LNHDA and CDR2 SQIVND (reference sequence). The CDR3 length is 12 residues. Trimming removed 7 bases at V and 6 bases at J, with 10 bases between. CDR3 protein: CASMQGLQPQHF. The CDR3 DNA follows: TGTGCCAGTATGCAAGGGCTTCAGCCCCAGCATTTT.

Regarding this clonotype: This clone may be a read error of a much larger clone one base away. The chain recombines TRBV13 with TRBJ2-2; possible D gene TRBD2, 5 bases. Looked up from germline, CDR1 is PRHDT and CDR2 is FYEKMQ (reference sequence). The CDR3 is 18 amino acids. As DNA, the CDR3 is TGTGCCGGCAGCTTAGGAGGCACCGAGATTTGGAACACCGGGGAGCTGTTTTTT. Translated, it gives CAGSLGGTEIWNTGELFF.

The V gene is TRBV4-3, the J gene TRBJ2-1; no firm D call. The CDR3 loop spans 15 amino acids. Germline values: CDR1 LGHNA, CDR2 YSLEER. The V gene lost 1 base and the J gene lost 2 bases, with 9 bases spanning the gap. CDR3 DNA sequence: TGCGCCAGCAGCCAAGGCCGGTTCCCCTACAATGAGCAGTTCTTC. It yields the protein CASSQGRFPYNEQFF.

This clonotype has a handful of counts. V is TRBV12-5 and J is TRBJ1-5; 8 bases align to TRBD1. Unmatched junction bases numbered 7, after V lost 7 bases and J lost 5 bases. The CDR3 extends over 14 amino acids. The germline V gene encodes CDR1 LGHNT and CDR2 FRNRAP. DNA of the CDR3: TGTGCTAGTGCCGCCGGACAGGGCGATCAGCCCCAGCATTTT. As protein: CASAAGQGDQPQHF.

This clonotype appeared a few times. V gene TRBV5-4 combines with J gene TRBJ1-2; 10 bases are a match to TRBD1. V dropped 0 bases and J dropped 4; count of bases not matched to a gene: 6. This CDR3 is 16 amino acids long. CDR1 and CDR2 (germline): SGHNT, YYREEE (reference sequence). CDR3 amino acids: CASSLGTGGTSYGYTF. CDR3 in DNA: TGTGCCAGCAGCTTGGGGACAGGGGGAACGAGCTATGGCTACACCTTC.

V usage is TRBV9 and J usage is TRBJ2-1, with D perhaps TRBD2 (5 bases). This CDR3 spans 17 amino acids. Germline CDR1 reads SGDLS; CDR2 reads YYNGEE. V lost 4 bases and J 0 bases, leaving 17 bases between the germline ends. CDR3 coding DNA: TGTGCCAGCAGCCCACGACTAACCTCTAGCTCCTACAATGAGCAGTTCTTC. Protein product: CASSPRLTSSSYNEQFF. The full variable domain, in which reference TRBV9 and TRBJ2-1 provide the parts outside the CDR3, is DSGVTQTPKHLITATGQRVTLRCSPRSGDLSVYWYQQSLDQGLQFLIQYYNGEERAKGNILERFSAQQFPDLHSELNLSSLELGDSALYFCASSPRLTSSSYNEQFFGPGTRLTVL.

This clonotype was recorded once. An end of the junction differs from the germline gene, which may be a read error. DNA of the CDR3: TGTGCCAGCAGCCCAGCCGGGACAGGGTCTGAAAAACTGTCTTTT. Translating it yields CASSPAGTGSEKLSF. The J gene is TRBJ1-4, the V gene TRBV11-2; the match to TRBD1 covers 9 bases. Germline V gene lookup returns CDR1 SGHAT and CDR2 FQNNGV. CDR3 length: 15 residues.

At least ten counts were recorded for this clonotype. This rearrangement joins TRBV4-3 to TRBJ2-1, with a tentative D call TRBD1 (6 bases). This CDR3 region has 12 residues. Trimming took 2 bases from V and 9 from J, leaving 8 bases between them. Germline V gene sequence: CDR1 LGHNA, CDR2 YSLEER. The CDR3: CASSQTGIEQFF. The CDR3 region has the DNA TGCGCCAGCAGCCAAACAGGGATTGAGCAGTTCTTC.

There are many counts of this clonotype. V and J are TRBV4-1 and TRBJ1-3; D call uncertain. The V gene lost 0 bases and the J gene lost 1 base, with 10 bases spanning the gap. Germline CDR1 is MGHRA and CDR2 is YSYEKL. The CDR3 consists of 16 residues. CDR3: CASSQDWGSSGNTIYF. For the CDR3, the DNA is TGCGCCAGCAGCCAAGATTGGGGAAGTTCTGGAAACACCATATATTTT.

This clonotype was seen many times. The V gene is TRBV7-9, the J gene TRBJ1-5, with D possibly matching TRBD1 (5 bases). The ends were cut back, 5 bases at V and 0 bases at J, with 8 bases in the middle. Germline V CDR1 and CDR2: SEHNR, FQNEAQ (reference sequence). CDR3 length: 14 amino acids. The CDR3 loop is CASSRQNSNQPQHF. CDR3 bases: TGTGCCAGCAGCCGACAGAATAGCAATCAGCCCCAGCATTTT.

The chain combines TRBV20-1 with TRBJ2-5, with 13 nucleotides matching TRBD2. The J segment lost 5 bases and the V segment lost 0 bases, leaving 12 bases of the junction unmatched. The germline V gene encodes CDR1 DFQATT and CDR2 SNEGSKA (reference sequence). The CDR3 totals 18 residues. The CDR3 DNA follows: TGCAGTGCTAGAGATAATAATGCACTAGCGGGGGGGCTTGAGACCCAGTACTTC. This gives the protein CSARDNNALAGGLETQYF.

This clonotype was counted many times. The chain employs TRBV6-5 and TRBJ2-7, with unresolved D. V lost 6 bases, J lost 2 bases, and 17 bases lay in between. The CDR3 loop spans 15 amino acids. Germline V gene data show CDR1 as MNHEY and CDR2 as SVGAGI. The CDR3 region has the DNA TGTGCCAGCAGCCCCCCGAATAGTGGCACCTACGAGCAGTACTTC. It yields the protein CASSPPNSGTYEQYF.

In its sample, this clonotype was seen a few times. V and J are TRBV5-4 and TRBJ1-2; weak D call: TRBD1 (6 bases). The CDR3 is 16 residues long. From germline, CDR1 is SGHNT and CDR2 YYREEE (reference sequence). V was clipped by 0 bases and J by 2 bases, with 14 bases between them. The CDR3 spells CASSLVGQDANYGYTF. For the CDR3, the DNA is TGTGCCAGCAGCTTGGTGGGACAAGACGCGAACTATGGCTACACCTTC.

The V gene is TRBV29-1, the J gene TRBJ1-2, with unresolved D. Between the trimmed V and J ends, which lost 3 bases and 6 bases, there was a span of 11 bases. Germline CDR1 and CDR2: SQVTM and ANQGSEA. The CDR3 runs 12 residues. The CDR3: CSVEGNQDGYTF. The CDR3 nucleotides read TGCAGCGTTGAGGGCAACCAGGATGGCTACACCTTC. Full variable domain (remainder filled in from reference TRBV29-1 and TRBJ1-2): SAVISQKPSRDICQRGTSLTIQCQVDSQVTMMFWYRQQPGQSLTLIATANQGSEATYESGFVIDKFPISRPNLTFSTLTVSNMSPEDSSIYLCSVEGNQDGYTFGSGTRLTVV.

The table lists this clonotype with a few counts. The V and J genes are TRBV5-4 and TRBJ2-5; 9 bases agree with TRBD2. Germline loops: CDR1 SGHNT, CDR2 YYREEE (reference sequence). There are 18 residues in the CDR3. The V gene end was trimmed by 0 bases and the J gene end by 5 bases; junction bases not matched to a gene: 14. The chain's CDR3 is CASSLAVLAGGPQETQYF. Here the CDR3 DNA reads TGTGCCAGCAGCTTGGCCGTGTTGGCGGGAGGGCCTCAGGAGACCCAGTACTTC.

The chain recombines TRBV20-1 with TRBJ2-3; 7 bases map to TRBD2. This CDR3 spans 15 amino acids. Germline-derived CDR1 and CDR2 are DFQATT and SNEGSKA (reference sequence). Losses at the gene ends were 7 bases for V and 2 bases for J; bases not matched to a gene: 12. This CDR3 is CSVGGIGGNTDTQYF. CDR3 coding DNA: TGCAGTGTCGGGGGGATTGGGGGGAACACAGATACGCAGTATTTT.

There are many counts of this clonotype. The rearrangement joins TRBV15 to TRBJ1-3, with TRBD1 matching 11 bases. Germline loops: CDR1 LNHNV, CDR2 YYDKDF (reference sequence). The CDR3 length is 13 residues. V trimming: 9 bases; J trimming: 6 bases; junction bases outside the gene matches: 4. This CDR3 is CATRTGGSNTIYF. DNA for the CDR3: TGTGCCACAAGGACAGGGGGCTCAAACACCATATATTTT.

This sequence joins TRBV6-5 and TRBJ2-7; perhaps TRBD1 as D (7 bases). The V end lost 1 base, the J end lost 2 bases, and 12 bases lay between the germline ends. CDR3 length: 15 amino acids. The V gene's germline CDR1 is MNHEY and CDR2 SVGAGI. The CDR3 DNA follows: TGTGCCAGCAGTTACTATGGAGGGGGCACCTACGAGCAGTACTTC. This codes for CASSYYGGGTYEQYF.